The next 10 T cell receptor beta chains were all read from a single sample in a study of blood T cells in healthy people across ages. Alongside a J-beta primer mix, a sample-barcoded 5' primer served in a second PCR lasting roughly 7 to 12 cycles. Each CDR3 protein is one row after TCRdb ran MiXCR on the 5' RACE reads. The sample shows hundreds of thousands of distinct CDR3 sequences, roughly 50% of them seen only once. Material for sequencing was blood. These receptors were collected from a man aged 25-45 years in good health.

Worth noting for this clonotype: The junction and the germline gene differ at one end; a read error may be behind it. This chain links TRBV4-1 with TRBJ2-3; 7 bases fit TRBD2. CDR1 is MGHRA and CDR2 is YSYEKL in the germline V gene. This CDR3 contains 15 residues. CDR3 sequence (DNA): TGCACCAGCAGCCAAGCGCCGGGGGGAGCAGATACGCAGTATTTT. It translates to CTSSQAPGGADTQYF.

The genes are TRBV18 and TRBJ2-5; 10 positions agree with TRBD2. CDR1 and CDR2 (germline): KGHSH, LQKENI. The CDR3 is made up of 13 amino acids. Losses at the gene ends were 6 bases for V and 11 bases for J; bases not matched to a gene: 9. The CDR3 bases are TGTGCCAGCTCTCCTAGCGGGGGCTATCCGCAGTACTTC. This encodes CASSPSGGYPQYF.

This sequence joins TRBV7-2 and TRBJ1-1; possibly TRBD1 for D (6 bases). The CDR3 has 15 amino acids. Germline CDR1 and CDR2: SGHTA and FQGNSA. The germline V and J ends were trimmed by 5 bases and 8 bases, with 21 bases remaining between them. CDR3 sequence reads: CASSQWAGGGTEAFF. Here the CDR3 DNA reads TGTGCCAGCAGCCAATGGGCCGGGGGCGGAACGGAAGCTTTCTTT.

The chain couples TRBV7-9 to TRBJ2-1; 9 bases fit TRBD1. The CDR3 length is 17 residues. V lost 0 bases to trimming and J lost 6 bases; unmatched junction nucleotides: 9. Looked up from germline, CDR1 is SEHNR and CDR2 is FQNEAQ (reference sequence). CDR3 coding DNA: TGTGCCAGCAGCTTAGCTCCCGTTCGGGACAGGGTCAATGAGCAGTTCTTC. This translates into CASSLAPVRDRVNEQFF. The variable domain in full, with the rest retrieved from reference TRBV7-9 and TRBJ2-1, is DTGVSQNPRHKITKRGQNVTFRCDPISEHNRLYWYRQTLGQGPEFLTYFQNEAQLEKSRLLSDRFSAERPKGSFSTLEIQRTEQGDSAMYLCASSLAPVRDRVNEQFFGPGTRLTVL.

This clonotype has more than one count but fewer than ten. The rearrangement uses TRBV28 and TRBJ2-1; 7 bases match TRBD2. V was clipped by 5 bases and J by 1 base; unmatched bases: 14. The CDR3 spans 18 residues. The germline gives CDR1 MDHEN, CDR2 SYDVKM. The CDR3 nucleotides are TGTGCCAGCAGTACCCGCCGGGGCCTGGGAGGGTCCTACAATGAGCAGTTCTTC. Amino acids: CASSTRRGLGGSYNEQFF.

The chain links TRBV7-2 to TRBJ1-2, with no clear D. Deletions cut 7 bases from V and 6 bases from J, with 21 bases between. This CDR3 comprises 15 residues. Germline-derived CDR1 and CDR2 are SGHTA and FQGNSA. In DNA, the CDR3 is TGTGCCAGCACCACCTCAAGCGGGCGCTTCAATGGCTACACCTTC. This sequence encodes CASTTSSGRFNGYTF.

This clonotype was observed a few times. The chain combines TRBV4-1 with TRBJ1-6; TRBD1 matches at 9 bases. CDR1 and CDR2 from the germline V gene are MGHRA and YSYEKL. V gave up 3 bases and J gave up 9 bases; unmatched junction bases: 12. This CDR3 region has 17 residues. CDR3 nucleotide sequence: TGCGCCAGCAGCCACCCTGCTTCCGGGACAGGGATTTCACCCCTCCACTTT. The encoded protein is CASSHPASGTGISPLHF.

This chain links TRBV4-1 with TRBJ2-4, with 9 bases fitting TRBD2. The DNA end favors TRBJ2-5, so the J call may be wrong. Germline lookup yields CDR1 MGHRA and CDR2 YSYEKL. CDR3 length: 17 amino acids. CDR3 in DNA: TGCGCCAGCAGCCAAGAGTCCGCGGGGGGGCTTATTGGGACCCAGTACTTC. Its protein product is CASSQESAGGLIGTQYF.

This clonotype was seen only once. The genes are TRBV6-1 and TRBJ2-3; D call uncertain. Germline-derived CDR1 and CDR2 are MNHNS and SASEGT. CDR3 length equals 13 residues. The V end was cut by 8 bases, the J end by 3 bases, with 12 bases between. The CDR3 region has the DNA TGTGCCAGCCCAAGGTCAGATACAGATACGCAGTATTTT. It codes for CASPRSDTDTQYF.

This clonotype occurred many times. This chain links TRBV2 with TRBJ2-7; D is perhaps TRBD2 (6 bases). V gave up 6 bases and J gave up 5 bases, with 8 bases separating them. CDR1 and CDR2 (germline): SNHLY, FYNNEI. This CDR3 is 11 amino acids long. CDR3 nucleotides: TGTGCCAGCAGACTAGCCGACGAGCAGTACTTC. Translation gives CASRLADEQYF.